This T cell receptor beta chain emerged from a study of identical twins. Study-level findings and limits: Out-of-frame TCR alpha sharing in monozygotic twins exceeded recombination model predictions. Clonotypes of the beta chain that were abundant in cord blood carried fewer insertions (memory repertoires showed none).

Each donor was a healthy Caucasian. TCRdb processed the 5' RACE reads anew with MiXCR; each CDR3 protein has one entry. The profile shows hundreds of thousands of distinct CDR3 sequences, around a sixth of them singletons. The length of the CDR3 is 13 residues. V dropped 4 bases and J dropped 4 bases, with 9 bases sitting between them. Germline V CDR1 and CDR2: MGHDK, SYGVNS. This clonotype was seen only a few times. No antigen is known for it. The same sample was also used in a study of T cells expressing NK-cell markers. That investigation notes: A few donors likewise had their CD3+CD56-NKG2C+ fraction led by these clonotypes.

The V and J genes are TRBV25-1 and TRBJ2-3; possibly TRBD1 or TRBD2 for D (5 bases each). The TCR was taken from a woman younger than 35 in good health. Sample: PBMCs. Here the CDR3 DNA reads TGTGCCAGCAGTGCAGGGAGCGCAGATACGCAGTATTTT. This translates into CASSAGSADTQYF.